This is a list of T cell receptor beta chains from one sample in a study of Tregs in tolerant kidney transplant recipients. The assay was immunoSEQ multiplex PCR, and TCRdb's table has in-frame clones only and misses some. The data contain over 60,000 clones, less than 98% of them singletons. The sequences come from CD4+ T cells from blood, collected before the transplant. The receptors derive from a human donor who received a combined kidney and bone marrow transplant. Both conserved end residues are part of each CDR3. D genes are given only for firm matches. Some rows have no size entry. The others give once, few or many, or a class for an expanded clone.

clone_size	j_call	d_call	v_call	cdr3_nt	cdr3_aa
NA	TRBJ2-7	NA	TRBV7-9	TGTGCCAGCAGCTCGCAGCGGGTGAGCTACGAGCAGTACTTC	CASSSQRVSYEQYF
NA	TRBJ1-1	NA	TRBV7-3	TGTGCCAGCAGCCCACGGGTGGACACTGAAGCTTTCTTT	CASSPRVDTEAFF
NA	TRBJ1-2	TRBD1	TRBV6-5	TGTGCCAGCACCGGGACAGGAGCTAACTATGGCTACACCTTC	CASTGTGANYGYTF
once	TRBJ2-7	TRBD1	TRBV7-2	TGTGCCAGCAGCTCCCGGACAGGGTACTACGAGCAGTACTTC	CASSSRTGYYEQYF
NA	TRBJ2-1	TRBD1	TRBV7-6	TGTGCCAGCAGCTCTAGATTCAGGGGGAGCTCCTACAATGAGCAGTTCTTC	CASSSRFRGSSYNEQFF
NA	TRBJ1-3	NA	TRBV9	TGTGCCAGCAGCGTAGCTCCGGGGTTCGGAAACACCATATATTTT	CASSVAPGFGNTIYF
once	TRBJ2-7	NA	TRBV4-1	TGCGCCAGCAGCCACCGGGGAACCTACGAGCAGTACTTC	CASSHRGTYEQYF
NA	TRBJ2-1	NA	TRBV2	TGTGCCAGCAGTGGAGCCGACTTGGGTGAGCAGTTCTTC	CASSGADLGEQFF
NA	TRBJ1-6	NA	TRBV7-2	TGTGCCAGCAGCCCGGGACACAGTTTCTATAATTCACCCCTCCACTTT	CASSPGHSFYNSPLHF
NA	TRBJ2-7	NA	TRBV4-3	TGCGCCAGCAGCCAAGATGTTTCATACGAGCAGTACTTC	CASSQDVSYEQYF
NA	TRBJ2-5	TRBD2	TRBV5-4	TGTGCCAGCACCAAAGGGAGGGACGGGGAGACCCAGTACTTC	CASTKGRDGETQYF
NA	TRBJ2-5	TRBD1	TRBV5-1	TGCGCCAGCAGCTTGGGGGACAGGGGGCGAGAGACCCAGTACTTC	CASSLGDRGRETQYF
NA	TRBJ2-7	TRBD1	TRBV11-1	TGTGCCAGCAGCGAAGGACAGGGGGCCCGGTCCTACGAGCAGTACTTC	CASSEGQGARSYEQYF
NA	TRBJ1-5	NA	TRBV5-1	TGCGCCAGCAGCGCCCAGACAAAGAGCAATCAGCCCCAGCATTTT	CASSAQTKSNQPQHF
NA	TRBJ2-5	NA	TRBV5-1	TGCGCCAGCAGCTTGATGGTACGAGAAGAGACCCAGTACTTC	CASSLMVREETQYF
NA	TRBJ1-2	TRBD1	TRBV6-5	TGTGCCAGCAGCCGCACGCTTCAGGGGGCTGGCTACACCTTC	CASSRTLQGAGYTF
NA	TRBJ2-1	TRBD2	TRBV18	TGTGCCAGCTCACCAGGGACTAGCGTTTACAATGAGCAGTTCTTC	CASSPGTSVYNEQFF
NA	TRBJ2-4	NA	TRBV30	TGTGCCTGGAGTAGGCGGAGGGGGGGCCTCAACATTCAGTACTTC	CAWSRRRGGLNIQYF
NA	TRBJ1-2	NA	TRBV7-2	TGTGCCAGCAGCTTTCAGATTTATGGCTACACCTTC	CASSFQIYGYTF
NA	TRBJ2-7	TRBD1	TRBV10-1	TGCGCCAGCCCGGGACAGGGGTCCTACGAGCAGTACTTC	CASPGQGSYEQYF
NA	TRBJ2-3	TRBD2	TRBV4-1	TGCGCCAGCAGCAAGCTAGCGGGAGTCGGTGGCACAGATACGCAGTATTTT	CASSKLAGVGGTDTQYF
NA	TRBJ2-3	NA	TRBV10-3	TGTGCCATCGCGGTAGCTCCTAGCACAGATACGCAGTATTTT	CAIAVAPSTDTQYF
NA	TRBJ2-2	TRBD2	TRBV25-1	TGTGCCAGCAGCGATCTGGGCGGGAGGGCGAACACCGGGGAGCTGTTTTTT	CASSDLGGRANTGELFF
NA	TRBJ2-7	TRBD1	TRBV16	TGTGCCAGCAGCCGCAACCGGGACAGCGAGCAGTACTTC	CASSRNRDSEQYF
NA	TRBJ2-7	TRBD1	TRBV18	TGTGCCAGCTCCAAGGACAGGAGCTCCTACGAGCAGTACTTC	CASSKDRSSYEQYF
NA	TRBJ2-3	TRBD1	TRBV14	TGTGCCAGCAGCCCCCGGGACAGGCGAGCCAGGAGCACAGATACGCAGTATTTT	CASSPRDRRARSTDTQYF
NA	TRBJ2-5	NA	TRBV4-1	TGCGCCAGCAGCCAACAACTTCGCCAGACCCAGTACTTC	CASSQQLRQTQYF
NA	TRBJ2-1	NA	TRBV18	TGTGCCAGCTCACCAGGAACGGGGGCCTACAATGAGCAGTTCTTC	CASSPGTGAYNEQFF
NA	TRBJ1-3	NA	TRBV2	TGTGCCAGCAGGAGGACGGGGGGAAGGAACACCATATATTTT	CASRRTGGRNTIYF
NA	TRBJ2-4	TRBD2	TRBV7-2	TGTGCCAGCCGGAGCGGGGCCCTAGGGATTCAGTACTTC	CASRSGALGIQYF
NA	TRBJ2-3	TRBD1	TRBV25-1	TGTGCCAGCAGCAGACAGGGTCCGCAGTATTTT	CASSRQGPQYF
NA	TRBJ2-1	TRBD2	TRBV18	TGTGCCAGCTCTACCGGGACTAGCGGGAGGCGTGAGCAGTTCTTC	CASSTGTSGRREQFF
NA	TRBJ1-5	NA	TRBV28	TGTGCCAGCAGTTTGGGGGGGCCAAATCAGCCCCAGCATTTT	CASSLGGPNQPQHF
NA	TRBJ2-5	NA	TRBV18	TGTGCCAGCTCACCCTCAGAGACCCAGTACTTC	CASSPSETQYF